The T cell receptor beta chain under discussion was sequenced for a study of blood T cell repertoires in COVID-19. Participant-reported clinical history was the basis for cohort assignment. The germline gives CDR1 MDHEN, CDR2 SYDVKM. The CDR3 has 13 residues. The ends were cut back, 4 bases at V and 6 bases at J, with 13 bases in the middle. TCRdb's copy holds only in-frame clones and misses some; the assay was immunoSEQ multiplex PCR. This sample carries about 180,000 clones, 80% of them seen once, and the ten largest clones take 13% to 15%. The chain joins TRBV28 to TRBJ2-7, with a possible D match to TRBD2 (5 bases). Sample: PBMCs or T cells enriched from blood (not recorded which). This TCR derives from a man in his fifties or sixties who had been exposed to COVID-19. DNA of the CDR3: TGTGCCAGCAGTTCCGGGATAGTGCTCGAGCAGTACTTC. Translation gives CASSSGIVLEQYF. Together with reference TRBV28 and TRBJ2-7, the CDR3 gives the full variable domain: DVKVTQSSRYLVKRTGEKVFLECVQDMDHENMFWYRQDPGLGLRLIYFSYDVKMKEKGDIPEGYSVSREKKERFSLILESASTNQTSMYLCASSSGIVLEQYFGPGTRLTVT.